Shown below are 21 T cell receptor beta chains from a single sample sequenced in a study of blood T cell repertoires in COVID-19. Libraries were prepared by immunoSEQ multiplex PCR; TCRdb keeps only in-frame clonotypes and omits some of them. This sample carries approximately 110,000 clones, approximately 85% of them seen once, and the ten largest clones take around 4.1%. What was sequenced was peripheral blood. All receptors derive from a man over 45 with acute or convalescent COVID-19.

The chain joins TRBV7-9 to TRBJ2-7; 8 bases are shared with TRBD1. This CDR3 is 15 amino acids long. Per the germline V gene, CDR1 is SEHNR and CDR2 is FQNEAQ (reference sequence). V was pared by 5 bases and J by 0 bases, with 6 bases of the junction left unmatched. Here the CDR3 DNA reads TGTGCCAGCAGCGCAACCGGGACAGGCTCCTACGAGCAGTACTTC. It yields the protein CASSATGTGSYEQYF.

This clone was detected only a few times. The chain employs TRBV10-3 and TRBJ1-1; the D gene is possibly TRBD1 (6 bases). The CDR3 totals 14 residues. Germline-derived CDR1 and CDR2 are ENHRY and SYGVKD. Trimming took off 5 bases at V and 3 bases at J, with 13 bases between the two ends. This CDR3 is CAISTDDRYTEAFF. CDR3 sequence (DNA): TGTGCCATCAGTACCGACGACAGGTACACTGAAGCTTTCTTT.

Only one count was recorded for this clone. Here the CDR3 reads CASSPPGQVLSNEQFF. Here the CDR3 DNA reads TGTGCCAGCAGTCCACCGGGACAGGTGCTCTCCAATGAGCAGTTCTTC. The chain couples TRBV27 to TRBJ2-1; 8 bases are shared with TRBD1. Germline values: CDR1 MNHEY, CDR2 SMNVEV (reference sequence). The CDR3 contains 16 residues. Trimming cost V 5 bases and J 6 bases; bases outside gene matches: 12.

CDR3 bases: TGTGCCACCAGCAGTTCGCGGGGATTCACTGAAGCTTTCTTT. It encodes CATSSSRGFTEAFF. The rearrangement uses TRBV15 and TRBJ1-1; D is unresolved. Trimming cost V 3 bases and J 4 bases, with 12 bases left between them. The CDR3 has 14 residues. From germline, CDR1 is LNHNV and CDR2 YYDKDF (reference sequence).

The chain employs TRBV28 and TRBJ1-2, with 8 bases that match TRBD1. The ends lost 6 bases at V and 4 bases at J; junction bases unmatched: 7. Germline V gives CDR1 MDHEN, CDR2 SYDVKM. The CDR3 runs 14 residues. DNA of the CDR3: TGTGCCAGCAGGACAGGGGAGGCCCGCTATGGCTACACCTTC. This encodes CASRTGEARYGYTF.

The chain combines TRBV2 with TRBJ1-5; D not certain. This CDR3 contains 13 residues. CDR1 and CDR2 from the germline V gene are SNHLY and FYNNEI. V was pared by 7 bases and J by 2 bases, with 9 bases between. This chain's CDR3 is CASTGRGNQPQHF. The CDR3 nucleotides are TGTGCCAGCACCGGGCGGGGCAATCAGCCCCAGCATTTT.

Written as DNA, the CDR3 is TGTGCCAGCAGCCTAGAGGCAGGGAAGGAAAAACTGTTTTTT. This translates into CASSLEAGKEKLFF. The chain couples TRBV9 to TRBJ1-4; a possible D gene is TRBD1 (5 bases). The germline CDR1 and CDR2 sequences are SGDLS and YYNGEE. The CDR3 has 14 residues. The V end was cut by 4 bases, the J end by 8 bases, with 15 bases between.

The V and J genes are TRBV2 and TRBJ1-5; 11 nucleotides line up with TRBD1. V shed 3 bases and J 6 bases; nucleotides not matched to a gene: 7. Germline V gene data show CDR1 as SNHLY and CDR2 as FYNNEI. CDR3 size: 16 residues. In DNA, the CDR3 is TGTGCCAGCAGTGACCCCGGACAGGGGGCCAGTCAGCCCCAGCATTTT. Protein sequence: CASSDPGQGASQPQHF. Together with reference TRBV2 and TRBJ1-5, the CDR3 gives the full variable domain: EPEVTQTPSHQVTQMGQEVILRCVPISNHLYFYWYRQILGQKVEFLVSFYNNEISEKSEIFDDQFSVERPDGSNFTLKIRSTKLEDSAMYFCASSDPGQGASQPQHFGDGTRLSIL.

This chain joins TRBV3-1 (or the pseudogene TRBV3-2) and TRBJ2-2, with a tentative D call TRBD2 (6 bases). Germline values: CDR1 LGHDT, CDR2 YNNKEL (reference sequence). Trimming shortened V by 3 bases and J by 6 bases, and 14 bases separated the two germline ends. This CDR3 region has 15 residues. DNA of the CDR3: TGTGCCAGCAGCCACACGGGACTGGAGTCCGGGGAGCTGTTTTTT. Residues: CASSHTGLESGELFF.

This rearrangement joins TRBV6-5 to TRBJ1-3; 9 bases align to TRBD1. From germline, CDR1 is MNHEY and CDR2 SVGAGI. The CDR3 length is 15 residues. Germline trimming cut 5 bases from V and 7 bases from J; bases unmatched to any gene: 9. The CDR3 protein is CASSQSGTGYNTIYF. The CDR3 DNA is TGTGCCAGCAGTCAAAGCGGGACAGGGTATAACACCATATATTTT.

The chain carries TRBV18 and TRBJ2-7, with D uncertain. Germline V CDR1 and CDR2: KGHSH, LQKENI. The CDR3 totals 12 residues. V was trimmed by 3 bases and J by 4 bases, leaving 7 bases between them. CDR3 sequence (DNA): TGTGCCAGCTCACCCCCCGGGTACGAGCAGTACTTC. Amino acids: CASSPPGYEQYF. Full variable domain (missing parts from reference TRBV18 and TRBJ2-7): NAGVMQNPRHLVRRRGQEARLRCSPMKGHSHVYWYRQLPEEGLKFMVYLQKENIIDESGMPKERFSAEFPKEGPSILRIQQVVRGDSAAYFCASSPPGYEQYFGPGTRLTVT.

This sequence joins TRBV6-1 and TRBJ2-1; the match to TRBD2 covers 10 bases. This CDR3 spans 14 amino acids. CDR1 is MNHNS, CDR2 SASEGT, per germline. The V segment lost 3 bases and the J segment 10 bases; nucleotides outside the gene matches: 6. CDR3: CASSEEAGGLEQFF. CDR3 nucleotides: TGTGCCAGCAGTGAGGAAGCGGGAGGGCTCGAGCAGTTCTTC.

J is TRBJ1-1 and V is TRBV9; a possible D gene is TRBD1 (6 bases). The V gene lost 4 bases and the J gene lost 4 bases, with 23 bases spanning the gap. CDR3 length equals 17 residues. CDR1 and CDR2 (germline): SGDLS, YYNGEE. CDR3 protein: CASSSPSGGARSTEAFF. In DNA form, the CDR3 reads TGTGCCAGCAGCTCCCCGAGTGGGGGGGCAAGAAGCACTGAAGCTTTCTTT.

The gene calls are TRBV10-3 and TRBJ2-7; possibly TRBD2 for D (7 bases). This CDR3 is built from 16 residues. V was cut by 4 bases and J by 0 bases, with 16 bases left in between. Germline V gene data show CDR1 as ENHRY and CDR2 as SYGVKD. DNA of the CDR3: TGTGCCATCAGTGGAGCGGGGACCAGGGGCTCCTACGAGCAGTACTTC. As protein: CAISGAGTRGSYEQYF.

The chain couples TRBV14 to TRBJ2-5; 9 nucleotides agree with TRBD1. The CDR3 has 14 residues. Germline loops: CDR1 SGHDN, CDR2 FVKESK. The V gene end was trimmed by 1 base and the J gene end by 4 bases; junction bases not matched to a gene: 1. The CDR3 DNA reads as TGTGCCAGCAGCCAAGGGACAGGGGTAGAGACCCAGTACTTC. Encoded protein: CASSQGTGVETQYF.

The chain has TRBV11-2 and TRBJ2-7; 8 bases line up with TRBD1. CDR1 SGHAT and CDR2 FQNNGV come from the germline V gene. The CDR3 consists of 15 residues. Trimming at V came to 5 bases and at J to 7 bases, leaving 13 bases not matched to a gene. CDR3 region: CASSILGQGRREQYF. In nucleotides, the CDR3 is TGTGCCAGCAGCATACTCGGACAGGGTCGTAGGGAGCAGTACTTC.

This chain connects TRBV19 to TRBJ2-5; the D gene is possibly TRBD1 (6 bases). Between the trimmed V and J ends, which lost 4 bases and 3 bases, there was a span of 12 bases. Germline CDR1 is LNHDA and CDR2 is SQIVND (reference sequence). There are 14 residues in the CDR3. Here the CDR3 DNA reads TGTGCCAGTAGTACTACAGGGAGAGAAGAGACCCAGTACTTC. Protein product: CASSTTGREETQYF.

The gene calls are TRBV5-1 and TRBJ2-3; D is uncertain. V was pared by 4 bases and J by 4 bases, with 10 bases between. The germline gives CDR1 SGHRS, CDR2 YFSETQ. The CDR3 spans 13 residues. CDR3 sequence: CASSMGSADTQYF. For the CDR3, the DNA is TGCGCCAGCAGCATGGGGTCGGCAGATACGCAGTATTTT.

Here the CDR3 DNA reads TGTGCCAGCTCACCACGGTCAGGGCACCAAGAGACCCAGTACTTC. The encoded protein is CASSPRSGHQETQYF. V usage is TRBV18 and J usage is TRBJ2-5; tentative D call: TRBD1 (5 bases). This CDR3 has 15 residues. Germline V gives CDR1 KGHSH, CDR2 LQKENI. V was clipped by 1 base and J by 0 bases, with 9 bases between them. The complete variable domain, with remaining parts taken from reference TRBV18 and TRBJ2-5, reads NAGVMQNPRHLVRRRGQEARLRCSPMKGHSHVYWYRQLPEEGLKFMVYLQKENIIDESGMPKERFSAEFPKEGPSILRIQQVVRGDSAAYFCASSPRSGHQETQYFGPGTRLLVL.

The table lists this clone with a count of one. The genes are TRBV7-2 and TRBJ2-4, with no clear D. V lost 2 bases, J lost 5 bases, and 7 bases lay in between. Germline CDR1 SGHTA, CDR2 FQGNSA. This CDR3 contains 13 residues. This CDR3 is CASSLPSQNIQYF. The CDR3 DNA reads as TGTGCCAGCAGCTTACCTAGTCAAAACATTCAGTACTTC.

CDR3 sequence reads: CAEVITGDMNTEAFF. The CDR3 nucleotides read TGTGCCGAGGTAATTACAGGGGACATGAACACTGAAGCTTTCTTT. The chain carries TRBV7-9 and TRBJ1-1; TRBD1 matches 7 bases. CDR3 length: 15 residues. Looked up from germline, CDR1 is SEHNR and CDR2 is FQNEAQ (reference sequence). With 11 bases clipped from V and 0 bases from J, the junction kept 12 bases outside the gene matches.